The clone carrying this TCR beta chain has only a few counts. The sample holds other DNA sequences that translate to the same CDR3. In the source study's methods: It was from reference gene primer amplification that nucleated cell counts were estimated. Profiling relied on immunoSEQ multiplex PCR, and the TCRdb table lists in-frame clones only, not all of them. V and J calls and clone size are given by that table; D and trimming were obtained from the DNA. The data hold about 250,000 clones, with about 86% observed a single time. This sample was taken from a study of blood T cell repertoires in COVID-19. Overall study: Samples representing acute and convalescent COVID-19 were sourced from the United States, Italy and Spain. Sources were T cells, B-cell-depleted T cells, or PBMCs; the material itself was cDNA or gDNA.

The TCR comes from a man older than 75 with acute or convalescent COVID-19. The material sequenced was peripheral blood.

The CDR3 protein is CASSVGTLNTEAFF. Written as DNA, the CDR3 is TGTGCCAGCAGCGTAGGGACATTGAACACTGAAGCTTTCTTT. The rearrangement joins TRBV9 to TRBJ1-1, with a possible D match to TRBD1 (5 bases). Germline CDR1 SGDLS, CDR2 YYNGEE. V gave up 0 bases and J gave up 0 bases, with 6 bases separating them. CDR3 length: 14 residues.